This TCR beta chain was retrieved from a study of vaccination and CD4 T cells after COVID-19. Study-wide background: Two mRNA vaccine doses were given, either BNT162b2 or mRNA-1273. Timing of post-vaccine sample collection was a median approximately 79 days after dose two, with a range of 14 to 241. Whole-study findings and limits: The median count of SARS-CoV-2-reactive clonotypes rose from roughly 21 to 40, not significantly.

Using its own MiXCR run on the PCR reads, TCRdb lists one record per CDR3 protein. The sample includes around 31,000 distinct CDR3 sequences, almost 50% of them seen just once. The CDR3 contains 18 residues. Per the germline V gene, CDR1 is DFQATT and CDR2 is SNEGSKA (reference sequence). The V and J ends lost 0 bases and 0 bases respectively, with 18 bases between them. Note on this clonotype: No antigen is known for it.

Time point here: late sampling 161 to 241 days after vaccination in a few convalescent patients. The chain couples TRBV20-1 to TRBJ1-5; D is undetermined. Sequenced here: CD4+ T cells from blood, sampled about 7 months after SARS-CoV-2 vaccination. The TCR was taken from a human donor who had recovered from COVID-19. CDR3 protein: CSARDALTRYYSNQPQHF. The CDR3 DNA is TGCAGTGCTAGAGATGCATTGACTCGTTATTATAGCAATCAGCCCCAGCATTTT.